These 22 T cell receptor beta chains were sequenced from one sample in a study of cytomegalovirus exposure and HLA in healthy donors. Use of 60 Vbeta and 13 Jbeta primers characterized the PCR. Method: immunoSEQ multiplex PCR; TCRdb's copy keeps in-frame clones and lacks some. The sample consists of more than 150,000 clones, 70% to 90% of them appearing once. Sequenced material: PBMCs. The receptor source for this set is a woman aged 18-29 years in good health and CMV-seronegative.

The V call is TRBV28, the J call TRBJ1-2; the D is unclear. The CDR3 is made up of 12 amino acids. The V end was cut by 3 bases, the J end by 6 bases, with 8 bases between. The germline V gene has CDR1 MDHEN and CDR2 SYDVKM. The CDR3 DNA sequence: TGTGCCAGCAGTTTTTCTGGAGATGGCTACACCTTC. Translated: CASSFSGDGYTF.

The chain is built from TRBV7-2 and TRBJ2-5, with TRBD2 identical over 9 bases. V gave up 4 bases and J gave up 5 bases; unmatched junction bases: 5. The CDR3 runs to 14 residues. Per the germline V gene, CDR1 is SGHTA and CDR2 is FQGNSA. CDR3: CASSSPTSGETQYF. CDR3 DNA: TGTGCCAGCAGCTCGCCCACTAGCGGGGAGACCCAGTACTTC.

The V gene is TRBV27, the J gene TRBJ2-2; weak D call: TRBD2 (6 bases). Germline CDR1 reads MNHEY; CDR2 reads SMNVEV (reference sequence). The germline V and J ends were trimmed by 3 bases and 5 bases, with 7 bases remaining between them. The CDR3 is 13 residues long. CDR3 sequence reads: CASSFGGTGELFF. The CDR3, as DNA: TGTGCCAGCAGTTTCGGGGGAACCGGGGAGCTGTTTTTT.

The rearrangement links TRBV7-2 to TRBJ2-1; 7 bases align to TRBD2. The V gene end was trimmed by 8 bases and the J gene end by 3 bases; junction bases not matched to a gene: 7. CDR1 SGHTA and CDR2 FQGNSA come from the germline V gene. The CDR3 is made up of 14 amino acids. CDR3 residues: CASGLADFYNEQFF. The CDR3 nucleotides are TGTGCCAGCGGGCTAGCGGACTTCTACAATGAGCAGTTCTTC. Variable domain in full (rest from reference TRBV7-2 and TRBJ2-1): GAGVSQSPSNKVTEKGKDVELRCDPISGHTALYWYRQSLGQGLEFLIYFQGNSAPDKSGLPSDRFSAERTGGSVSTLTIQRTQQEDSAVYLCASGLADFYNEQFFGPGTRLTVL.

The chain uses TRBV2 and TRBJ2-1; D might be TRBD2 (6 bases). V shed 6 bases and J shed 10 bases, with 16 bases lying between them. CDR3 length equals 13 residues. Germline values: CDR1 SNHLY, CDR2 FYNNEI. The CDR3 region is CASRPDPGGEQFF. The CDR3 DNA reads TGTGCCAGCAGACCAGACCCCGGAGGGGAGCAGTTCTTC.

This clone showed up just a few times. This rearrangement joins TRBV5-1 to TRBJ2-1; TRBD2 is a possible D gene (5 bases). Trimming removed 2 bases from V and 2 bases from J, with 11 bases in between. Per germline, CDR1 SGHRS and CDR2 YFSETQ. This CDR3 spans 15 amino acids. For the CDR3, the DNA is TGCGCCAGCAGCTTTGAGGGAGTGCCCTACAATGAGCAGTTCTTC. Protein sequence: CASSFEGVPYNEQFF.

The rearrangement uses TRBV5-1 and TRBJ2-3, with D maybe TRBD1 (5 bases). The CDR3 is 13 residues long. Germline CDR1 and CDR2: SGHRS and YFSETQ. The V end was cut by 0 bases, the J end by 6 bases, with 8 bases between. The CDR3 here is CASSLETADTQYF. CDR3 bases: TGCGCCAGCAGCTTGGAGACAGCTGATACGCAGTATTTT.

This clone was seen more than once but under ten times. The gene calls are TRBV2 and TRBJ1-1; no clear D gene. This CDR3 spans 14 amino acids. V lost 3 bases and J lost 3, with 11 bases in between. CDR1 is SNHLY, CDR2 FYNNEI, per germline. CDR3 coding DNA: TGTGCCAGCAGTGATATCCCCGGTTACACTGAAGCTTTCTTT. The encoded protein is CASSDIPGYTEAFF.

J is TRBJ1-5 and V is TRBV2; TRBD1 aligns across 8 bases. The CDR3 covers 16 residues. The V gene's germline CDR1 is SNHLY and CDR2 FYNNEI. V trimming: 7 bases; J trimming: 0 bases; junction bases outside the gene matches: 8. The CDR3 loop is CASTMTGDFSNQPQHF. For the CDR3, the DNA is TGTGCCAGCACTATGACAGGGGACTTTAGCAATCAGCCCCAGCATTTT.

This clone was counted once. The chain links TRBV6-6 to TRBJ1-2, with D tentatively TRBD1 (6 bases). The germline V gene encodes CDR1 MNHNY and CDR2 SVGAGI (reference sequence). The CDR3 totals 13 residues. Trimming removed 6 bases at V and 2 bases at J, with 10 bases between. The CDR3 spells CASRTGQNYGYTF. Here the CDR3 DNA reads TGTGCCAGCAGGACCGGACAGAACTATGGCTACACCTTC.

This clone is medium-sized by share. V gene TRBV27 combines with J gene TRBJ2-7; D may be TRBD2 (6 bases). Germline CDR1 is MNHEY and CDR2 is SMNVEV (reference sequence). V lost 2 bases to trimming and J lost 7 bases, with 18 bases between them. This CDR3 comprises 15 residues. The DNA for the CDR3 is TGTGCCAGCAGTTTAGCCACCCAACGGAGGGATGAGCAGTACTTC. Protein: CASSLATQRRDEQYF.

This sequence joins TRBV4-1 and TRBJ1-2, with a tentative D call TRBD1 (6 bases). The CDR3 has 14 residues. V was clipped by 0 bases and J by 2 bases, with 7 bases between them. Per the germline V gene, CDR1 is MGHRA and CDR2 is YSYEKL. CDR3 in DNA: TGCGCCAGCAGCCAAGATCAGGGGAACTATGGCTACACCTTC. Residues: CASSQDQGNYGYTF.

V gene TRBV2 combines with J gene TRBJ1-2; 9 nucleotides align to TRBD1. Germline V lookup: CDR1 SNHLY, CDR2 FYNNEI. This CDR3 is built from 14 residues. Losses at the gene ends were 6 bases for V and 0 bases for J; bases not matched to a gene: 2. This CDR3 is CASRRQGANYGYTF. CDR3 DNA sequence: TGTGCCAGCAGGCGACAGGGGGCTAACTATGGCTACACCTTC.

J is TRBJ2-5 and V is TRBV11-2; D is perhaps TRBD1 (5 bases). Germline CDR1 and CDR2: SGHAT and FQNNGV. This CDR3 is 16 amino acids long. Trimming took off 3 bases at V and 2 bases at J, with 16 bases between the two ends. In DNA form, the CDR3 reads TGTGCCAGCAGCTTCCGGGCAGGGCTAACTCAAGAGACCCAGTACTTC. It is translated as CASSFRAGLTQETQYF.

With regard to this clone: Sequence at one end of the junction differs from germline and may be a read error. The CDR3 loop is CASSTNPGLAPNTGELSF. The CDR3 region has the DNA TGTGCCAGCAGCACAAATCCGGGACTAGCCCCGAACACCGGGGAGCTGTCTTTT. This rearrangement joins TRBV5-8 to TRBJ2-2, with 9 nucleotides matching TRBD2. Looked up from germline, CDR1 is SGHTS and CDR2 is YDEGEE. CDR3 length: 18 residues. Drawing the rest from reference TRBV5-8 and TRBJ2-2, the complete variable domain is EAGVTQSPTHLIKTRGQQATLRCSPISGHTSVYWYQQALGLGLQFLLWYDEGEERNRGNFPPRFSGRQFPNYSSELNVNALELEDSALYLCASSTNPGLAPNTGELSFGEGSRLTVL.

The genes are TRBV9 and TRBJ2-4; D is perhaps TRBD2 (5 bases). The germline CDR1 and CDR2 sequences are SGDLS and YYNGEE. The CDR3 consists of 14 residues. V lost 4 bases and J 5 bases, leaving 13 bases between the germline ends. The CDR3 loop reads CASSPRTGENIQYF. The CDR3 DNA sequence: TGTGCCAGCAGCCCCCGGACTGGCGAAAACATTCAGTACTTC.

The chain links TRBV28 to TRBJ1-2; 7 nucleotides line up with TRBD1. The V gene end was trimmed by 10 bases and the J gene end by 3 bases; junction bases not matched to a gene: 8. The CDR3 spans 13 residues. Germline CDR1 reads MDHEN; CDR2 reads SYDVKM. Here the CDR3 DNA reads TGTGCCACCGCGGGGCAGGGGGACTATGGCTACACCTTC. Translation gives CATAGQGDYGYTF.

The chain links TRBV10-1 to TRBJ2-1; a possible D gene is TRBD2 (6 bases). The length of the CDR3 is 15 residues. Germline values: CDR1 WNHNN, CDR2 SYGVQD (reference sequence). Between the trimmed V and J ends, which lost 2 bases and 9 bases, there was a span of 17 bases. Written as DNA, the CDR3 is TGCGCCAGCAGTGAGACTGAAAGCGGGTCATCTGAGCAGTTCTTC. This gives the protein CASSETESGSSEQFF.

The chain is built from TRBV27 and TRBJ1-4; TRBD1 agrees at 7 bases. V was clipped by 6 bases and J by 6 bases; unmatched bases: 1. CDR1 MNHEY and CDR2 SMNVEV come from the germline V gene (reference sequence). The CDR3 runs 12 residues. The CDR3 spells CASRGQHEKLFF. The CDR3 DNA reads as TGTGCCAGCAGGGGACAGCATGAAAAACTGTTTTTT. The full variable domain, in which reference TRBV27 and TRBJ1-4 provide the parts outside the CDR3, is EAQVTQNPRYLITVTGKKLTVTCSQNMNHEYMSWYRQDPGLGLRQIYYSMNVEVTDKGDVPEGYKVSRKEKRNFPLILESPSPNQTSLYFCASRGQHEKLFFGSGTQLSVL.

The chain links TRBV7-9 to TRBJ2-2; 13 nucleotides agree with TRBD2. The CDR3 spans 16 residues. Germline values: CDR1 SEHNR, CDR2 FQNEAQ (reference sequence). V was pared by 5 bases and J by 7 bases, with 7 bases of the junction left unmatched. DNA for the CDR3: TGTGCCAGCAGCGCTAGACTAGCGGGAGGTTTCGGGGAGCTGTTTTTT. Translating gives CASSARLAGGFGELFF.

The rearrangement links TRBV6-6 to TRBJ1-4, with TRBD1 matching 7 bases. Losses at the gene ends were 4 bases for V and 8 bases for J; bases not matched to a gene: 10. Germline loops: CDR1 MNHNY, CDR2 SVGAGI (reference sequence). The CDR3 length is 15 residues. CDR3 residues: CASSFADRAAEKLFF. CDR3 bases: TGTGCCAGCAGTTTCGCAGACAGGGCCGCCGAAAAACTGTTTTTT.

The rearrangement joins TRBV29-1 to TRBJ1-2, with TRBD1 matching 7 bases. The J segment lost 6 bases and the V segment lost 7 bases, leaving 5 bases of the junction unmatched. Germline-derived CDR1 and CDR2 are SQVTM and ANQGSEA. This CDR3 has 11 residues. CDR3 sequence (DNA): TGCAGCGGCCGGGACAGTAATGGCTACACCTTC. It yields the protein CSGRDSNGYTF.